This TCR beta chain appears in the sequencing data of a study of T cell repertoires in cytomegalovirus infection. Study at large: Used in the study were CMV epitopes, some recently identified and HLA-C-restricted, others well-studied and HLA-B-restricted. Indications of both CMV infection and matching HLA type were provided by public TCR beta signatures.

TCRdb ran MiXCR on the reads and lists one entry per CDR3 protein. The sample includes around 900,000 distinct CDR3 sequences, around 32% of them seen just once. The CDR3 runs to 17 residues. The germline V and J ends were trimmed by 0 bases and 0 bases, with 11 bases remaining between them. CDR1 is MGHRA, CDR2 YSYEKL, per germline. As concerns this clonotype: Its specificity is unknown.

The chain is built from TRBV4-1 and TRBJ2-2; D might be TRBD1 (6 bases). This TCR derives from a human donor in good health (CMV status not recorded). Some clones in this sample may be carry-over from other donors' samples. The sequencing used cultured CD8+ T cells from PBMCs, collected from culture after CMV antigen stimulation. The CDR3 region has the DNA TGCGCCAGCAGCCAAGATTACAGGGTTGCGAACACCGGGGAGCTGTTTTTT. It translates to CASSQDYRVANTGELFF.